The 5 T cell receptor beta chains presented below share a single source sample, sequenced in a study of beta chain features in type 1 diabetes. Of the isolated RNA, all was reverse transcribed, and so the sequenced material was expressed TCRB transcripts. Data came from immunoSEQ multiplex PCR; TCRdb stores just in-frame clones and leaves some out. Of approximately 240,000 clones listed, approximately 16% are singletons. Which antigens these TCRs recognize remains unknown. Points from the study as a whole: Type 1 diabetes patients had moderately but significantly shorter TCRB CDR3s in all four CD4+ subsets.

Sequences were obtained from naive CD4+ T cells from blood. The source is a man between 25 and 39 years old with type 1 diabetes.

The chain combines TRBV29-1 with TRBJ1-4, with a weak D call TRBD1 (5 bases). The germline V and J ends were trimmed by 1 base and 4 bases, with 7 bases remaining between them. Germline V gene lookup returns CDR1 SQVTM and CDR2 ANQGSEA. This CDR3 has 13 residues. CDR3 bases: TGCAGCGTTGAAGGGGACCTTAATGAAAAACTGTTTTTT. Encoded protein: CSVEGDLNEKLFF.

J is TRBJ2-1 and V is TRBV9; possibly TRBD1 for D (6 bases). The CDR3 sequence is 15 residues long. Per germline, CDR1 SGDLS and CDR2 YYNGEE. Trimming removed 0 bases at V and 4 bases at J, with 11 bases between. The CDR3 here is CASSVDQGSYNEQFF. CDR3 DNA sequence: TGTGCCAGCAGCGTAGATCAGGGGTCATACAATGAGCAGTTCTTC.

This clone was counted a few times. The V gene is TRBV28, the J gene TRBJ2-1; no definite D call. There are 11 residues in the CDR3. V was trimmed by 6 bases and J by 7 bases, leaving 7 bases between them. In germline, CDR1 is MDHEN, CDR2 SYDVKM. The CDR3 nucleotides are TGTGCCAGCAGACTCGGAAATGAGCAGTTCTTC. Encoded protein: CASRLGNEQFF.

The genes are TRBV2 and TRBJ2-1, with 13 bases lining up with TRBD2. The CDR3 is 15 amino acids. Per the germline V gene, CDR1 is SNHLY and CDR2 is FYNNEI. V was clipped by 6 bases and J by 5 bases; unmatched bases: 4. The CDR3 is CASSDGLAGDNEQFF. The CDR3 DNA reads TGTGCCAGCAGCGACGGACTAGCGGGGGACAATGAGCAGTTCTTC.

V is TRBV5-1 and J is TRBJ2-7, with 9 bases fitting TRBD2. The ends lost 2 bases at V and 4 bases at J; junction bases unmatched: 7. Germline V gene data show CDR1 as SGHRS and CDR2 as YFSETQ. This CDR3 comprises 15 residues. In DNA, the CDR3 is TGCGCCAGCAGCTTCTCAGCGGGAGGTGGGTACGAGCAGTACTTC. Translation: CASSFSAGGGYEQYF.